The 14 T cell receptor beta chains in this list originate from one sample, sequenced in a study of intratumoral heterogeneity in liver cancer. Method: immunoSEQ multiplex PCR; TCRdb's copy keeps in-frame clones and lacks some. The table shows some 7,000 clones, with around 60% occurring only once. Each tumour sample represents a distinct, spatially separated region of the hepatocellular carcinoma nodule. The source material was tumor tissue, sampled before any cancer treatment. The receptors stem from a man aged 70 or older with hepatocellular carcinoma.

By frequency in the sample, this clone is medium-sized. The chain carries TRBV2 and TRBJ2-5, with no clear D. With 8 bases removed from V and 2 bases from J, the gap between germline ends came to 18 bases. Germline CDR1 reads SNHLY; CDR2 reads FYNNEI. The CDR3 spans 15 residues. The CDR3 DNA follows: TGTGCCAGCCCCTCGGGCCCGGCCAGACAAGAGACCCAGTACTTC. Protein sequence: CASPSGPARQETQYF. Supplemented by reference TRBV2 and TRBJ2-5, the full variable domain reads EPEVTQTPSHQVTQMGQEVILRCVPISNHLYFYWYRQILGQKVEFLVSFYNNEISEKSEIFDDQFSVERPDGSNFTLKIRSTKLEDSAMYFCASPSGPARQETQYFGPGTRLLVL.

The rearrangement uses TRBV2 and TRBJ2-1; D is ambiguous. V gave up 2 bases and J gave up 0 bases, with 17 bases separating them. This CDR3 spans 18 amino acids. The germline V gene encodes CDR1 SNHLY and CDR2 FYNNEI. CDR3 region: CASSERRAGFSSYNEQFF. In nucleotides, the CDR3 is TGTGCCAGCAGTGAACGGCGTGCAGGATTTAGCTCCTACAATGAGCAGTTCTTC.

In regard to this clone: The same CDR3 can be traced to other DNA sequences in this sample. DNA for the CDR3: TGTGCCAGCAGTTCTCTTTCTGGGGCCAACGTCCTGACTTTC. Translating gives CASSSLSGANVLTF. The chain uses TRBV27 and TRBJ2-6; no reliable D call. Germline CDR1 and CDR2: MNHEY and SMNVEV (reference sequence). Trimming removed 4 bases from V and 1 base from J, with 5 bases in between. The CDR3 runs 14 residues.

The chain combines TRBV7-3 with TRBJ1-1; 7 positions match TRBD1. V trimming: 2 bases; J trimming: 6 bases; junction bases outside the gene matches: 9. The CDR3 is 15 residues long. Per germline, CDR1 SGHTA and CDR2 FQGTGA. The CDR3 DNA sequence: TGTGCCAGCAGCTTACGGCCTCAGGGGGTCTCTGAAGCTTTCTTT. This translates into CASSLRPQGVSEAFF.

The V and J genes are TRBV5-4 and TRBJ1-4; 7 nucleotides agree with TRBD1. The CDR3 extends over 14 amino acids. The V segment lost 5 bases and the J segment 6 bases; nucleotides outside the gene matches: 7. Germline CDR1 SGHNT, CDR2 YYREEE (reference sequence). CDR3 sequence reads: CASREDRFDEKLFF. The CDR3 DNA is TGTGCCAGCAGGGAGGACAGGTTTGATGAAAAACTGTTTTTT.

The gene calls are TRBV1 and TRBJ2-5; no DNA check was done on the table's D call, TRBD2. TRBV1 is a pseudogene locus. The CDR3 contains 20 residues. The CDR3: CTSSPHHPGLARENQETQYF. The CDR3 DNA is TGCACCAGCAGCCCCCACCACCCAGGACTAGCACGAGAAAACCAAGAGACCCAGTACTTC.

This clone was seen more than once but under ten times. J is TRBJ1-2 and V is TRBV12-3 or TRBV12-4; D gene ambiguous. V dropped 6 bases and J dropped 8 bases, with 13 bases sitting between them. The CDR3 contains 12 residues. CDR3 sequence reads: CASRAGDFGYTF. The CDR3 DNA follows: TGTGCCAGCAGAGCGGGAGACTTCGGCTACACCTTC.

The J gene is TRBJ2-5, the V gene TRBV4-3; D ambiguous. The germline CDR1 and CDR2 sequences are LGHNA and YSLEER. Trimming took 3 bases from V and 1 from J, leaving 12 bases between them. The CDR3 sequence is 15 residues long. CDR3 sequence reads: CASSQGELGQETQYF. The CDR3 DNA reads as TGCGCCAGCAGCCAGGGCGAGCTCGGCCAAGAGACCCAGTACTTC.

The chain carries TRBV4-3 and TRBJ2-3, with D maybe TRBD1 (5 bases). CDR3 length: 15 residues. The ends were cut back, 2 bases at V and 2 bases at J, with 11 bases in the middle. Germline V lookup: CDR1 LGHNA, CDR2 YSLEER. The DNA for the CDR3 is TGCGCCAGCAGCCAATCAGGGTCGACCACAGATACGCAGTATTTT. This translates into CASSQSGSTTDTQYF.

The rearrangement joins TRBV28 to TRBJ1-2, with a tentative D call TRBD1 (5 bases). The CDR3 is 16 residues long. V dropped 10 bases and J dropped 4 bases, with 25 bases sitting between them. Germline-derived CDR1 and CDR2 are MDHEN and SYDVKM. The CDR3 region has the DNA TGTGCCATCAAGTCCCCGGGAATGGGACGGTTCTATGGCTACACCTTC. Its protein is CAIKSPGMGRFYGYTF.

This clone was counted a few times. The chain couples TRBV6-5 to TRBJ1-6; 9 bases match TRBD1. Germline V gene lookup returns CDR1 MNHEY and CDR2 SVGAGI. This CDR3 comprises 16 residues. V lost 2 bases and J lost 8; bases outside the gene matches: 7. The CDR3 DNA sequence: TGTGCCAGCAGTTACGCATCGGGACAGGGCTATTCACCCCTCCACTTT. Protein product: CASSYASGQGYSPLHF.

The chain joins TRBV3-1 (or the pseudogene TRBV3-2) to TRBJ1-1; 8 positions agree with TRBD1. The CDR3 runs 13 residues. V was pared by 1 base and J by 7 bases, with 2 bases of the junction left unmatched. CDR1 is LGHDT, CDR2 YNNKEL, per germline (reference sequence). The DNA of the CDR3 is TGTGCCAGCAGCCAAGGGACAGGGCGTGAAGCTTTCTTT. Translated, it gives CASSQGTGREAFF.

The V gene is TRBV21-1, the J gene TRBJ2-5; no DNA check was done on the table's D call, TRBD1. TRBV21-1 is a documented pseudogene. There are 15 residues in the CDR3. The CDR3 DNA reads TGTGCCAGCATCACAGGGACGCCCGATCGAGAGACCCAGTACTTC. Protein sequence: CASITGTPDRETQYF.

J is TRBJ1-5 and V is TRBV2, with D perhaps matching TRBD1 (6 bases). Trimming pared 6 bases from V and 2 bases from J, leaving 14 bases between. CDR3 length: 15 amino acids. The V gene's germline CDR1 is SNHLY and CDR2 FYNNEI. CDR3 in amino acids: CASSRQTGGNQPQHF. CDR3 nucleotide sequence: TGTGCCAGCAGCAGACAGACAGGTGGCAATCAGCCCCAGCATTTT.